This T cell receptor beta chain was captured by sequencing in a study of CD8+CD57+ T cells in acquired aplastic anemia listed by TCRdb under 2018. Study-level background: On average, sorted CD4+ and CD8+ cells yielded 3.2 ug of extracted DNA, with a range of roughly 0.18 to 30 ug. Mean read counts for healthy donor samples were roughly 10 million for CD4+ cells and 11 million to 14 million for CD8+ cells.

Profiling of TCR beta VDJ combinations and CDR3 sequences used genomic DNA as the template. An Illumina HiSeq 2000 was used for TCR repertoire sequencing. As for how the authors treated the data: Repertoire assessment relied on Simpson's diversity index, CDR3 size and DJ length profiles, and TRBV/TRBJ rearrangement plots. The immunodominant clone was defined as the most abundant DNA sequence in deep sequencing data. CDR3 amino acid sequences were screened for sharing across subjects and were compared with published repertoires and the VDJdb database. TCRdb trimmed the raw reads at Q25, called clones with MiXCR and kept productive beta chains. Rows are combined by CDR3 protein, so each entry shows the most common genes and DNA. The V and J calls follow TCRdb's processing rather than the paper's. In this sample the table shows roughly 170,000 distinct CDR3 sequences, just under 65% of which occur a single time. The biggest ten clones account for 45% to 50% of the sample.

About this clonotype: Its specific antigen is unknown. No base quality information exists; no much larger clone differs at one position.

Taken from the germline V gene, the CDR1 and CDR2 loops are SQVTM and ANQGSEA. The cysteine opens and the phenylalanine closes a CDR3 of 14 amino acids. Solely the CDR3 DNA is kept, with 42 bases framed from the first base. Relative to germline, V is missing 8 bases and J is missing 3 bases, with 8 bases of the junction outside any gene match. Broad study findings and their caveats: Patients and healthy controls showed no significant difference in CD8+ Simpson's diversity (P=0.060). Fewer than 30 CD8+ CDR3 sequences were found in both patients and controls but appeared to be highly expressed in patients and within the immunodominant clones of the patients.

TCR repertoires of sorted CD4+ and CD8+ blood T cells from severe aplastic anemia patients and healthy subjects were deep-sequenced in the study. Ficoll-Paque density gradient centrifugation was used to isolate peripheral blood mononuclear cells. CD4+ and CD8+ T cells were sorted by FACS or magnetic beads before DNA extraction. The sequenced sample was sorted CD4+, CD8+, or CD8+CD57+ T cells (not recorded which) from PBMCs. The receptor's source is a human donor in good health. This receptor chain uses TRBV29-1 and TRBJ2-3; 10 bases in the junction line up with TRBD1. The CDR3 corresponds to CSQRDRGPTDTQYF. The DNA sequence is TGCAGCCAACGGGACAGGGGTCCGACAGATACGCAGTATTTT.